Below are 17 T cell receptor beta chains sequenced from a single sample in a study of T cells after yellow fever vaccination. In TCRdb, the 5' RACE reads were re-called with MiXCR into one record per CDR3 protein. Found here are 300,000 to 400,000 distinct CDR3 sequences, approximately 8% of them singletons; the top ten hold 17%. The specimen was PBMCs, collected around 45 days after the first yellow fever vaccination. The receptors shown here come from a man younger than 35 who received the YFV17D yellow fever vaccine.

The chain is built from TRBV7-3 and TRBJ2-4, with D perhaps TRBD1 or TRBD2 (6 bases each). CDR1 is SGHTA and CDR2 is FQGTGA in the germline V gene. V was trimmed by 5 bases and J by 4 bases, leaving 18 bases between them. CDR3 length: 16 amino acids. CDR3 in DNA: TGTGCCAGCAGCCCCGGCACAGGGCGGGGAAAAAACATTCAGTACTTC. This translates into CASSPGTGRGKNIQYF. Full variable domain (missing parts from reference TRBV7-3 and TRBJ2-4): GAGVSQTPSNKVTEKGKYVELRCDPISGHTALYWYRQSLGQGPEFLIYFQGTGAADDSGLPNDRFFAVRPEGSVSTLKIQRTERGDSAVYLCASSPGTGRGKNIQYFGAGTRLSVL.

V usage is TRBV2 and J usage is TRBJ1-1, with TRBD1 matching 7 bases. Germline CDR1 is SNHLY and CDR2 is FYNNEI. V was pared by 10 bases and J by 2 bases, with 7 bases of the junction left unmatched. There are 13 residues in the CDR3. The CDR3 DNA is TGTGCCACCCGGGGACAGAGAAACACTGAAGCTTTCTTT. This codes for CATRGQRNTEAFF.

This clonotype occurred many times. This sequence joins TRBV7-8 and TRBJ2-2; 7 nucleotides align to TRBD1. The length of the CDR3 is 13 residues. Germline assignment: CDR1 SGHVS and CDR2 FQNEAQ. Trimming removed 2 bases from V and 6 bases from J; junction bases left unmatched: 0. The DNA of the CDR3 is TGTGCCAGCAGCTTAAGGGGGCCCGGGGAGCTGTTTTTT. This sequence encodes CASSLRGPGELFF.

This clonotype was seen repeatedly, ten times or more. V and J are TRBV5-1 and TRBJ2-1, with 12 bases identical to TRBD2. Germline loops: CDR1 SGHRS, CDR2 YFSETQ. The length of the CDR3 is 18 residues. Trimming cost V 3 bases and J 8 bases; bases outside gene matches: 15. The CDR3 sequence: CASSSNLAGGPLRDEQFF. CDR3 sequence (DNA): TGCGCCAGCAGCTCGAATCTAGCGGGGGGGCCTTTACGCGATGAGCAGTTCTTC.

This clonotype was counted a few times. The genes are TRBV7-4 and TRBJ1-2; no firm D call. The CDR3 sequence is 14 residues long. V shed 1 base and J shed 1 base, with 7 bases lying between them. Germline-derived CDR1 and CDR2 are SGHVT and SQSDAQ. CDR3 protein: CASSLGVDNYGYTF. The CDR3 DNA is TGTGCCAGCAGCTTAGGAGTAGATAACTATGGCTACACCTTC.

This clonotype has only a few counts. This rearrangement joins TRBV16 to TRBJ1-4, with D hard to call. This CDR3 spans 14 amino acids. Trimming stripped 1 base from V and 7 bases from J, with 10 bases between. Germline lookup yields CDR1 KGHSY and CDR2 FQNENV. The CDR3 nucleotides are TGTGCCAGCAGCCAATTCGTTGGCAGTGAAAAACTGTTTTTT. It encodes CASSQFVGSEKLFF.

This clonotype was recorded a few times. The chain has TRBV5-1 and TRBJ1-5; maybe TRBD1 (5 bases). The CDR3 totals 15 residues. V shed 0 bases and J shed 4 bases, with 11 bases lying between them. CDR1 SGHRS and CDR2 YFSETQ come from the germline V gene. CDR3 in DNA: TGCGCCAGCAGCTTGGGTTGGGGGTCGAATCAGCCCCAGCATTTT. The encoded protein is CASSLGWGSNQPQHF.

This clonotype was detected a few times. This chain joins TRBV14 and TRBJ2-1, with D possibly being TRBD2 (5 bases). CDR1 and CDR2 from the germline V gene are SGHDN and FVKESK. Trimming removed 2 bases at V and 1 base at J, with 9 bases between. The CDR3 runs 15 residues. The CDR3 reads CASSQFGGSYNEQFF. CDR3 coding DNA: TGTGCCAGCAGCCAATTTGGCGGGTCCTACAATGAGCAGTTCTTC.

The V and J genes are TRBV27 and TRBJ2-3; D perhaps matches TRBD1 (6 bases). This CDR3 region has 17 residues. Germline V CDR1 and CDR2: MNHEY, SMNVEV (reference sequence). V was cut by 5 bases and J by 1 base, with 19 bases left in between. CDR3 coding DNA: TGTGCCAGCAGTAAACGAAGTGGACAGAGACGCACAGATACGCAGTATTTT. Translation: CASSKRSGQRRTDTQYF.

J is TRBJ2-3 and V is TRBV7-9; no definite D call. V lost 4 bases and J lost 7, with 9 bases in between. In germline, CDR1 is SEHNR, CDR2 FQNEAQ (reference sequence). CDR3 length equals 12 residues. In DNA form, the CDR3 reads TGTGCCAGCAGCTCCACTATGCATACGCAGTATTTT. It encodes CASSSTMHTQYF.

The rearrangement links TRBV5-1 to TRBJ2-1; D is possibly TRBD1 (6 bases). V was clipped by 5 bases and J by 0 bases, with 24 bases between them. This CDR3 comprises 19 residues. The germline V gene encodes CDR1 SGHRS and CDR2 YFSETQ. The CDR3 is CASRFKGQTSTFSYNEQFF. CDR3 nucleotide sequence: TGCGCCAGCAGATTCAAAGGACAGACTTCTACCTTCTCCTACAATGAGCAGTTCTTC.

This clonotype has more than one count but fewer than ten. The chain couples TRBV6-1 to TRBJ2-6; D is perhaps TRBD2 (5 bases). CDR3 length: 20 residues. CDR1 is MNHNS, CDR2 SASEGT, per germline. The V and J ends lost 4 bases and 0 bases respectively, with 22 bases between them. The DNA of the CDR3 is TGTGCCAGCAGTGTAACCGCGGGCCGGGCCCCTATCTCTGGGGCCAACGTCCTGACTTTC. Protein product: CASSVTAGRAPISGANVLTF.

This clonotype occurred a few times. The rearrangement joins TRBV9 to TRBJ2-1, with D possibly matching TRBD2 (6 bases). The CDR3 sequence is 15 residues long. Trimming removed 0 bases from V and 2 bases from J, with 9 bases in between. The germline CDR1 and CDR2 sequences are SGDLS and YYNGEE. CDR3 protein: CASSVGGEPYNEQFF. The DNA of the CDR3 is TGTGCCAGCAGCGTAGGCGGGGAGCCCTACAATGAGCAGTTCTTC.

The rearrangement links TRBV4-3 to TRBJ1-5; D might be TRBD1 (5 bases). The V and J ends lost 0 bases and 4 bases respectively, with 10 bases between them. Germline CDR1 and CDR2: LGHNA and YSLEER. The CDR3 runs to 15 residues. The CDR3: CASSQDGRVNQPQHF. The CDR3 DNA sequence: TGCGCCAGCAGCCAAGATGGCAGGGTAAATCAGCCCCAGCATTTT.

The chain is built from TRBV28 and TRBJ2-4; D is perhaps TRBD2 (6 bases). The CDR3 has 13 residues. Germline V CDR1 and CDR2: MDHEN, SYDVKM. V shed 9 bases and J shed 3 bases, with 12 bases lying between them. Here the CDR3 reads CARGRRVKNIQYF. The CDR3 DNA is TGTGCCAGGGGGAGGAGGGTCAAAAACATTCAGTACTTC.

This clonotype has more than one count but fewer than ten. The chain couples TRBV6-1 to TRBJ1-5; TRBD1 matches at 8 bases. This CDR3 comprises 16 residues. CDR1 MNHNS and CDR2 SASEGT come from the germline V gene. V trimming: 4 bases; J trimming: 3 bases; junction bases outside the gene matches: 8. The CDR3 bases are TGTGCCAGCAGTGGAAGTGGACAGGGAGCCAATCAGCCCCAGCATTTT. As protein: CASSGSGQGANQPQHF.

This clonotype was seen only a few times. V usage is TRBV6-4 and J usage is TRBJ2-1, with 7 bases aligning to TRBD2. The CDR3 spans 14 residues. Germline CDR1 MRHNA, CDR2 SNTAGT. The trim removed 5 bases at V and 4 bases at J, leaving 5 bases unmatched. This CDR3 reads CASSTTGGYNEQFF. CDR3 coding DNA: TGTGCCAGCAGTACAACGGGGGGATACAATGAGCAGTTCTTC.